This T cell receptor beta chain was sequenced for a study of shared clonotypes between healthy human individuals. On the study more broadly: Donors consisted of two women and three men between 18 and 49.

Study-wide findings and caveats: Despite large depth, sorted-subset datasets appeared incompletely sequenced.

With 2 bases removed from V and 3 bases from J, the gap between germline ends came to 11 bases. Germline CDR1 is SNHLY and CDR2 is FYNNEI. This CDR3 spans 14 amino acids. As to this clone: The antigen remains undetermined.

The authors split each subset's genomic DNA evenly across several immunoSEQ plates. In the authors' methods: Filtering differed for immunoSEQ, which gave only junction sequences without quality scores. Using immunoSEQ multiplex PCR, the repertoire was profiled, and TCRdb retains in-frame clones only, with some absent. The V and J calls and clone size come from that table; D and trimming were worked out from the DNA. This sample has 700,000 or so clones, with 60% to 80% found just once. The source of this sequence is a woman younger than 45 in good health. The specimen was memory CD4+ T cells sorted from blood. Subset reported: CD45RA-negative fraction. The chain joins TRBV2 to TRBJ2-7; D is uncertain. Here the CDR3 reads CASSEKWQVYEQYF. The CDR3 nucleotides are TGTGCCAGCAGTGAAAAGTGGCAGGTCTACGAGCAGTACTTC.